The 3 T cell receptor beta chains listed next were all sequenced from one sample in a study of technical replicates of blood from a few donors. The data were produced by immunoSEQ multiplex PCR, yet TCRdb's version contains in-frame clones alone and is incomplete. In the table there are just over 70,000 clones, 90% to 95% of which are singletons. Sample: T cells isolated from PBMCs. The receptors come from a human donor in good health.

In DNA form, the CDR3 reads TGTGCCAGCAGCTTAGCGCGTGTTGTTGATACGCAGTATTTT. Its protein product is CASSLARVVDTQYF. The gene calls are TRBV7-6 and TRBJ2-3; D gene ambiguous. Germline values: CDR1 SGHVS, CDR2 FNYEAQ. The CDR3 sequence is 14 residues long. V was trimmed by 0 bases and J by 6 bases, leaving 10 bases between them.

The chain is built from TRBV10-3 and TRBJ1-2, with D possibly matching TRBD1 (5 bases). CDR3 length: 14 residues. Trimming left V 2 bases short and J 4 bases short, with 11 bases between. The germline gives CDR1 ENHRY, CDR2 SYGVKD. Here the CDR3 reads CAISEGRAIYGYTF. The CDR3 coding sequence is TGTGCCATCAGTGAGGGCAGGGCGATCTATGGCTACACCTTC.

The chain links TRBV4-2 to TRBJ2-1; the D gene is possibly TRBD2 (5 bases). Trimming removed 0 bases at V and 6 bases at J, with 12 bases between. The CDR3 loop spans 15 amino acids. Germline lookup yields CDR1 LGHNA and CDR2 YNFKEQ. In DNA, the CDR3 is TGTGCCAGCAGCCAAGAGAACGGGGTCCCCAATGAGCAGTTCTTC. Translated: CASSQENGVPNEQFF.